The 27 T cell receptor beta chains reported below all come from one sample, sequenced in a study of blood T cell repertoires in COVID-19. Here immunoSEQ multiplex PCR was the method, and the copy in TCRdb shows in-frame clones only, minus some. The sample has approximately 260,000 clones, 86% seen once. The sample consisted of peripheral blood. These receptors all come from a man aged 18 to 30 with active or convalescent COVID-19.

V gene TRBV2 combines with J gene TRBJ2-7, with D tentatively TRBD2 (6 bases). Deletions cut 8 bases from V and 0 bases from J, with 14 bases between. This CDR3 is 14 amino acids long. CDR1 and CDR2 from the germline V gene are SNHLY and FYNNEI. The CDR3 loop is CASGGLAHSYEQYF. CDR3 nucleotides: TGTGCCAGCGGGGGACTCGCGCACTCCTACGAGCAGTACTTC.

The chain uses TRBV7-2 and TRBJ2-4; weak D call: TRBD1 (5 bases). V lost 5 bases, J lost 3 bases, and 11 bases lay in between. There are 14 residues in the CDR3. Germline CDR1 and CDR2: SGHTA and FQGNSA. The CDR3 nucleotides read TGTGCCAGCAGCCCAGACAGTGTCAAAAACATTCAGTACTTC. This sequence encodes CASSPDSVKNIQYF.

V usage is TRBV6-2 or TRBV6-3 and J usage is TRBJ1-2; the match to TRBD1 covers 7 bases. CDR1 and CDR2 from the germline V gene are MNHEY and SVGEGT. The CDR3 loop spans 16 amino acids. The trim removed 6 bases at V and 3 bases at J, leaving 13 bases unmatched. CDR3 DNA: TGTGCCAGCAGCTTGATCCACGGACAGGTAGACTATGGCTACACCTTC. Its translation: CASSLIHGQVDYGYTF.

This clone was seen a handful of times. The CDR3 DNA reads as TGTGCCAGCAGCTTAGGAACAGGGACGGGCAATCAGCCCCAGCATTTT. Amino acids: CASSLGTGTGNQPQHF. The chain links TRBV11-2 to TRBJ1-5; D might be TRBD1 (6 bases). V was shortened by 1 base and J by 2 bases, with 12 bases between the two germline ends. The CDR3 contains 16 residues. Germline CDR1 reads SGHAT; CDR2 reads FQNNGV.

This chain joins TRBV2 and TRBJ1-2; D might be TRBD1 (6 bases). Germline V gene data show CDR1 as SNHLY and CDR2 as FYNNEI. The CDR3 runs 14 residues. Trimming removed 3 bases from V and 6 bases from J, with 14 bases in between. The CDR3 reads CASSDLVQGHGYTF. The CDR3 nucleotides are TGTGCCAGCAGTGATTTAGTGCAGGGGCATGGCTACACCTTC.

The CDR3 DNA sequence: TGCGCCAGCAGCTTGGGACATGTAACCTACGAGCAGTACTTC. Translated: CASSLGHVTYEQYF. The J gene is TRBJ2-7, the V gene TRBV5-1; no clear D gene. Deletions cut 0 bases from V and 2 bases from J, with 9 bases between. Germline V gives CDR1 SGHRS, CDR2 YFSETQ. The CDR3 loop spans 14 amino acids. Combining the CDR3 with reference TRBV5-1 and TRBJ2-7 gives the whole variable domain KAGVTQTPRYLIKTRGQQVTLSCSPISGHRSVSWYQQTPGQGLQFLFEYFSETQRNKGNFPGRFSGRQFSNSRSEMNVSTLELGDSALYLCASSLGHVTYEQYFGPGTRLTVT.

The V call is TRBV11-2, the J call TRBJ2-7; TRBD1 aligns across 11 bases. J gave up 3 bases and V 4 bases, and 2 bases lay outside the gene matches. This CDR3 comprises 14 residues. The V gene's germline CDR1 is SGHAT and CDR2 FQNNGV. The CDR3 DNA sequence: TGTGCCAGCAGCTGGGGACAGGGGGACTACGAGCAGTACTTC. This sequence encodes CASSWGQGDYEQYF.

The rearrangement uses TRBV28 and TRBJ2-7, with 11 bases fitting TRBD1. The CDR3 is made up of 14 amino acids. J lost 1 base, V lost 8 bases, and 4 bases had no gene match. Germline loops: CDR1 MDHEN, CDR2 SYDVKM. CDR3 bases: TGTGCCAGCCGGGACAGGGGGAAGTCCTACGAGCAGTACTTC. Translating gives CASRDRGKSYEQYF.

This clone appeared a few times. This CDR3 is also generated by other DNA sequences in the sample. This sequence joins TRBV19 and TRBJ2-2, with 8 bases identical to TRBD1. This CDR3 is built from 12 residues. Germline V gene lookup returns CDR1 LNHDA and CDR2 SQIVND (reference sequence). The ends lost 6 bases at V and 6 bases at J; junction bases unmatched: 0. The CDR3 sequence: CASRTGAGELFF. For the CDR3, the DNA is TGTGCCAGTAGGACAGGGGCCGGGGAGCTGTTTTTT.

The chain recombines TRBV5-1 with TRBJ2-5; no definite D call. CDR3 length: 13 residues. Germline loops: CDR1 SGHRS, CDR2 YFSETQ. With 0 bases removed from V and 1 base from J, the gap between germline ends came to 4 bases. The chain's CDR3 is CASSLVSQETQYF. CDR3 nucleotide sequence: TGCGCCAGCAGCTTGGTTAGCCAAGAGACCCAGTACTTC.

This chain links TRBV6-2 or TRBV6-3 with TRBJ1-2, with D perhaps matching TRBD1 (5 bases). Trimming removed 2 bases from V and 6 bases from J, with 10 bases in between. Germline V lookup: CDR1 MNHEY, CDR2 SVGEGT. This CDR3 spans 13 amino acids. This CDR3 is CASSYVRGHGYTF. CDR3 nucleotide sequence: TGTGCCAGCAGTTACGTAAGGGGCCATGGCTACACCTTC.

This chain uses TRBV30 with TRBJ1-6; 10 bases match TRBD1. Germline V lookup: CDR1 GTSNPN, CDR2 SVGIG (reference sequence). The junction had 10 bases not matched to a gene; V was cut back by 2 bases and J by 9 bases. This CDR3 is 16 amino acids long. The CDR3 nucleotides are TGTGCCTGGAGTCTAATACAGGGACAGGGGTCTTCACCCCTCCACTTT. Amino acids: CAWSLIQGQGSSPLHF.

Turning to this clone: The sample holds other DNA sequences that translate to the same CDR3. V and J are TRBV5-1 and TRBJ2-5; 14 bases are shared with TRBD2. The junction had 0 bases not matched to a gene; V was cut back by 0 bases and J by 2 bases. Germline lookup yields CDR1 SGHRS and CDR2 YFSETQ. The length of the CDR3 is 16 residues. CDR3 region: CASSLGLAGGQETQYF. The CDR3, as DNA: TGCGCCAGCAGCTTGGGACTAGCGGGGGGGCAAGAGACCCAGTACTTC.

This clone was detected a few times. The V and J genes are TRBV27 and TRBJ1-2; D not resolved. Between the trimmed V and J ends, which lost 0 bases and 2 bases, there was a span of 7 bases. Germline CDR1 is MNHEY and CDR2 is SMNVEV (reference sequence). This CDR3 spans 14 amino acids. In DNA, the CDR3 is TGTGCCAGCAGTTTATCGCAGAAAAACTATGGCTACACCTTC. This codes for CASSLSQKNYGYTF.

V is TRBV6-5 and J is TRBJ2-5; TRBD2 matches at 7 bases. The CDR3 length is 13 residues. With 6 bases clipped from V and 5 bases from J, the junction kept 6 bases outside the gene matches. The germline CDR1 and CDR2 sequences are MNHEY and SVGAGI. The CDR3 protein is CASRGTTLETQYF. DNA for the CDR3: TGTGCCAGCAGGGGGACTACCCTGGAGACCCAGTACTTC.

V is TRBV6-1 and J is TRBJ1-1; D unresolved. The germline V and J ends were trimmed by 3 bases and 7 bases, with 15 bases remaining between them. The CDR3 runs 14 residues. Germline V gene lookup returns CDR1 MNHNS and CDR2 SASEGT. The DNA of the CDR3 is TGTGCCAGCAGTGACGCTGGTAGCAGCTTTGAAGCTTTCTTT. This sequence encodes CASSDAGSSFEAFF.

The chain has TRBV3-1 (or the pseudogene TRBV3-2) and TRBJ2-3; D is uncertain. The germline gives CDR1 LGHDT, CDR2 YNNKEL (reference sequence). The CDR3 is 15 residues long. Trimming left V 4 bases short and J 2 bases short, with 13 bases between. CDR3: CASSPYPRHTDTQYF. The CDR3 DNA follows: TGTGCCAGCAGCCCCTACCCCCGCCACACAGATACGCAGTATTTT.

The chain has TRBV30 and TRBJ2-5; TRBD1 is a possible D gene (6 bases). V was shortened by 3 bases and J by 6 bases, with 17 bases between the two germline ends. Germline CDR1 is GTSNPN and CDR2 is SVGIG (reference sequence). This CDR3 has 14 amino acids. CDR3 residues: CAWSRTYREQTQYF. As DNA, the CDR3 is TGTGCCTGGAGCCGGACTTACAGGGAACAGACCCAGTACTTC. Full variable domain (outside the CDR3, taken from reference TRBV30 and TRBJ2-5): SQTIHQWPATLVQPVGSPLSLECTVEGTSNPNLYWYRQAAGRGLQLLFYSVGIGQISSEVPQNLSASRPQDRQFILSSKKLLLSDSGFYLCAWSRTYREQTQYFGPGTRLLVL.

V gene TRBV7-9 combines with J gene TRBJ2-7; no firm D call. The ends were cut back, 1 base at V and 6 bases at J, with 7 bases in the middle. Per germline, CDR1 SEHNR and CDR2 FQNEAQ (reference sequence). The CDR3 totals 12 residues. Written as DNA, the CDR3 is TGTGCCAGCAGCTTAGTACAGCTCGAGCAGTACTTC. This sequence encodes CASSLVQLEQYF.

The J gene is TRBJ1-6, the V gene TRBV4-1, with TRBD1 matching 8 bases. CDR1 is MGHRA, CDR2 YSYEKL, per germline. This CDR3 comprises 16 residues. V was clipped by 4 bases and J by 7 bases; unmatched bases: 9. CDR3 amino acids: CASSPLPGQVNSPLHF. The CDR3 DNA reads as TGCGCCAGCAGCCCATTACCGGGACAGGTCAATTCACCCCTCCACTTT.

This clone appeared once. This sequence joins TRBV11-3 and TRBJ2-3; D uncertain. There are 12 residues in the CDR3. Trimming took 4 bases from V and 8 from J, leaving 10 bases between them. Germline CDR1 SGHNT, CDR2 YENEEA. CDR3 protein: CASSSAAATQYF. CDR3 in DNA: TGTGCCAGCAGCTCGGCGGCGGCTACGCAGTATTTT.

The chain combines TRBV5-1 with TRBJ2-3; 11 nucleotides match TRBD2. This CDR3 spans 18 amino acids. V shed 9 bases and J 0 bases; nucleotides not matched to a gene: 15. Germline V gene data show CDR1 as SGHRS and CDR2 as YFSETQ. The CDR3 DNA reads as TGCGCCACCTCGATTGGTAGCGGGAGGGCCGCCAGCACAGATACGCAGTATTTT. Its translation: CATSIGSGRAASTDTQYF.

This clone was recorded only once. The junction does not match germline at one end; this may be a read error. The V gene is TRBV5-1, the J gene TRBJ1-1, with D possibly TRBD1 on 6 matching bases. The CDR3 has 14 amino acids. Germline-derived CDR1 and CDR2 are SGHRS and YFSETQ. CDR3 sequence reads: CASNLAPGDTEAFF. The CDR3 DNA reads TGCGCCAGCAACTTGGCCCCAGGGGACACTGAAGCTTTCTTT.

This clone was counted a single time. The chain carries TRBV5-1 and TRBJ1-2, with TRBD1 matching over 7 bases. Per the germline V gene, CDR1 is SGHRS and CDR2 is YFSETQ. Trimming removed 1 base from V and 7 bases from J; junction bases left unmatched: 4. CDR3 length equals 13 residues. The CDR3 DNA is TGCGCCAGCAGCTTGACAGGGGAATTTGGCTACACCTTC. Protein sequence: CASSLTGEFGYTF.

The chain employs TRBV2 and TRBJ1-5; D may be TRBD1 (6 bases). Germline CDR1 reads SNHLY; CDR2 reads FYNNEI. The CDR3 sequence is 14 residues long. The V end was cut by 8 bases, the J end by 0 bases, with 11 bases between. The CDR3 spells CASGGQNSNQPQHF. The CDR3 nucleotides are TGTGCCAGCGGAGGACAGAATAGCAATCAGCCCCAGCATTTT.

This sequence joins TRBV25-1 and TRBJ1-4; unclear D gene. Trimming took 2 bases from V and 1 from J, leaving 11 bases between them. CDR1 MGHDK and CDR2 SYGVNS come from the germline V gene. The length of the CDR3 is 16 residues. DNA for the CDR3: TGTGCCAGCAGTGAACTCGGGGTTGAAACTAATGAAAAACTGTTTTTT. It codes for CASSELGVETNEKLFF.

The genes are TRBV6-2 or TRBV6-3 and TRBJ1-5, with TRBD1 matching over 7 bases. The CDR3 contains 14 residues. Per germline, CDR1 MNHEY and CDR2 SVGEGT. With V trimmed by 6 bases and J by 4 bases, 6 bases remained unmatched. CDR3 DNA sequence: TGTGCCAGCAGCCTAGGGGGCTGGAATCAGCCCCAGCATTTT. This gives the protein CASSLGGWNQPQHF.